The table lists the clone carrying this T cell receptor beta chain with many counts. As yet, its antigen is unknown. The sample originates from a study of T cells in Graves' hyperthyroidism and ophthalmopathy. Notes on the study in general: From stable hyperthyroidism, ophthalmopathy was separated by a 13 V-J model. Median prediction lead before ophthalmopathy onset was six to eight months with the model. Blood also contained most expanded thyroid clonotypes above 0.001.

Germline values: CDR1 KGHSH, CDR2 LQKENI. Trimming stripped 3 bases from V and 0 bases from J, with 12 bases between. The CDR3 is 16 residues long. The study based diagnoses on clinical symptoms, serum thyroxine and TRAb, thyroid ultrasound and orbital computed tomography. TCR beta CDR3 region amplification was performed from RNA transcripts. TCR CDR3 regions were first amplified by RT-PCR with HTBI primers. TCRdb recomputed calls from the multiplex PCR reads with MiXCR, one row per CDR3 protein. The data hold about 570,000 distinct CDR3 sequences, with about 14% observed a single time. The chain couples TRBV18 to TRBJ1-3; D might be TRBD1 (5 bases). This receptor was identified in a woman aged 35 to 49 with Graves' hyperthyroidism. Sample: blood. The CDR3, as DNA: TGTGCCAGCTCACCGACGACAGTCTACTCTGGAAACACCATATATTTT. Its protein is CASSPTTVYSGNTIYF.